One TCR beta chain is described in this entry. V lost 0 bases, J lost 7 bases, and 9 bases lay in between. Per the germline V gene, CDR1 is SGHTA and CDR2 is FQGNSA. This CDR3 comprises 13 residues. The data stem from a study of blood T cell repertoires in COVID-19. In the study overall: Samples taken during acute and convalescent COVID-19 were collected in the United States, Italy and Spain. Sources were T cells, B-cell-depleted T cells, or PBMCs; the material itself was cDNA or gDNA.

As originally analysed: By means of reference gene primer amplification, nucleated cell counts were estimated. TCRdb's copy holds only in-frame clones and misses some; the assay was immunoSEQ multiplex PCR. That table furnishes V, J and clone size, whereas the DNA furnished D and trimming. The sample lists 55,000 to 80,000 clones, around nine tenths seen once, with 0.9% to 1.2% in the top ten. The clonotype was recovered from a man aged 65 to 79 with acute or convalescent COVID-19. The gene calls are TRBV7-2 and TRBJ1-2; D ambiguous. Sequencing was carried out using peripheral blood. CDR3 sequence reads: CASSLALVSGYTF. The CDR3 DNA is TGTGCCAGCAGCTTAGCCTTAGTTTCTGGCTACACCTTC.